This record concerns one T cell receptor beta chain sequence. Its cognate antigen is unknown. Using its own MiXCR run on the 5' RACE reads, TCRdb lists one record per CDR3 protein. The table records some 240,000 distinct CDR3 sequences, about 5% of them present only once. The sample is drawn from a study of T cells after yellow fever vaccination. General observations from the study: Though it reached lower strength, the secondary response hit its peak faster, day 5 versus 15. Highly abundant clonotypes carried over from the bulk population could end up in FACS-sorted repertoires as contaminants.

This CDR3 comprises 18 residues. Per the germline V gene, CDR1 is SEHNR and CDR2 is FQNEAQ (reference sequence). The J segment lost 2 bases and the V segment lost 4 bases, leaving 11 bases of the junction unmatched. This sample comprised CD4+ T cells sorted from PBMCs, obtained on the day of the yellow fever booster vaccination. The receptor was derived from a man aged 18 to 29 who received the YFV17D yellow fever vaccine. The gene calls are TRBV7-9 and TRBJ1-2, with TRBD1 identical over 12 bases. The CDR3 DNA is TGTGCCAGCAGCTCCACCCCCGGGACAGGGGGCCCAAACTATGGCTACACCTTC. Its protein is CASSSTPGTGGPNYGYTF.